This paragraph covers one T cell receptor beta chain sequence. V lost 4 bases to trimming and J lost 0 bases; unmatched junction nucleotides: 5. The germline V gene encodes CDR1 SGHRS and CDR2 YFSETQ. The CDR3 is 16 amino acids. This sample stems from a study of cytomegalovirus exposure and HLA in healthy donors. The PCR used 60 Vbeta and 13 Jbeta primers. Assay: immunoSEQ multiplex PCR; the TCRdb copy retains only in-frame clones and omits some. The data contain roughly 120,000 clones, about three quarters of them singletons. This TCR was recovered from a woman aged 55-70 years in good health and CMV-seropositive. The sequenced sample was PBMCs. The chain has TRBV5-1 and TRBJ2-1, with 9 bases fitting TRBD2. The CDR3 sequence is CASSDGSGSSYNEQFF. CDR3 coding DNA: TGCGCCAGCAGCGATGGTAGCGGGAGCTCCTACAATGAGCAGTTCTTC.